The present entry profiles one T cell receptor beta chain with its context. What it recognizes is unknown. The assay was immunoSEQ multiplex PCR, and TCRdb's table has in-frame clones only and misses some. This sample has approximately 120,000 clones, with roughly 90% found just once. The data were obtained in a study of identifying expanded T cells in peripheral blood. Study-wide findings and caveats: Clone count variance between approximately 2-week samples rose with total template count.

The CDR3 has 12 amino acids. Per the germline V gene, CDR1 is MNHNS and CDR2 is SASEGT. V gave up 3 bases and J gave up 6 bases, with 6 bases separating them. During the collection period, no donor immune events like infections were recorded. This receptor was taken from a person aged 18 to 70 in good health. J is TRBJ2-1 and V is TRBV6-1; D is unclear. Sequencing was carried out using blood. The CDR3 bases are TGTGCCAGCAGTGATGACACCAATGAGCAGTTCTTC. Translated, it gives CASSDDTNEQFF.